The rows below give T cell receptor beta chains drawn from one sample of a study of neoadjuvant anti-PD-1 for oral cavity cancer. TCRdb's table, derived via immunoSEQ multiplex PCR, lists solely in-frame clones and lacks some. Here the sample spans approximately 12,000 clones, roughly 60% being singletons. Specimen: tumor tissue, collected before nivolumab (anti-PD-1) treatment. The receptor set was obtained from a person aged 35-79 years with oral cavity squamous cell carcinoma. The donor label of this sample is uncertain. CDR3s include the opening cysteine and the closing phenylalanine or tryptophan. D genes are given only for firm matches. Clone size is stated in some rows and not others, as once, few, many or a class when expanded.

j_call | cdr3_length | d_call | v_call | clone_size | cdr3_aa | cdr3_nt
TRBJ1-5 | 16 | . | TRBV2 | few | CASSGNAGPGNQPQHF | TGTGCCAGCAGTGGAAATGCGGGTCCCGGGAATCAGCCCCAGCATTTT
TRBJ2-2 | 16 | TRBD2 | TRBV19 | few | CASSTLAVLNTGELFF | TGTGCCAGTAGTACCCTAGCGGTCCTGAACACCGGGGAGCTGTTTTTT
TRBJ1-1 | 13 | . | TRBV7-2 | . | CASSSGRNTEAFF | TGTGCCAGCAGCTCAGGACGGAACACTGAAGCTTTCTTT
TRBJ1-5 | 14 | . | TRBV29-1 | . | CSVVGQPPNQPQHF | TGCAGCGTTGTAGGGCAGCCACCCAATCAGCCCCAGCATTTT
TRBJ1-1 | 14 | . | TRBV29-1 | . | CSPRMGATNTEAFF | TGCAGCCCCCGCATGGGGGCGACGAACACTGAAGCTTTCTTT
TRBJ2-5 | 13 | . | TRBV5-6 | . | CASSLIQGETQYF | TGTGCCAGCAGCTTAATCCAGGGGGAGACCCAGTACTTC
TRBJ1-1 | 13 | . | TRBV5-1 | . | CASSLAGRGQAFF | TGCGCCAGCAGCTTGGCCGGTAGGGGCCAGGCTTTCTTT
TRBJ1-2 | 15 | TRBD1 | TRBV11-3 | . | CASSEGQPSFYGYTF | TGTGCCAGCAGCGAGGGACAGCCAAGCTTCTATGGCTACACCTTC
TRBJ2-7 | 13 | . | TRBV7-8 | . | CASSLVSSYEQYF | TGTGCCAGCAGCTTGGTTTCATCCTACGAGCAGTACTTC
TRBJ2-4 | 14 | . | TRBV5-1 | . | CASSFEGYKNIQYF | TGCGCCAGCAGCTTCGAAGGCTACAAAAACATTCAGTACTTC
TRBJ1-5 | 19 | TRBD1 | TRBV6-1 | . | CASSEAEDRAGGKNQPQHF | TGTGCCAGCAGTGAAGCCGAGGACAGGGCGGGGGGTAAGAATCAGCCCCAGCATTTT
TRBJ2-2 | 14 | TRBD2 | TRBV2 | . | CASSALAGTGELFF | TGTGCCAGCAGTGCACTAGCGGGGACCGGGGAGCTGTTTTTT
TRBJ2-5 | 12 | . | TRBV11-2 | . | CASSPQGETQYF | TGTGCCAGCAGCCCTCAGGGAGAGACCCAGTACTTC
TRBJ1-2 | 15 | TRBD1 | TRBV6-5 | . | CASSRSGQGIYGYTF | TGTGCCAGCAGCAGATCTGGACAGGGAATTTATGGCTACACCTTC
TRBJ1-5 | 15 | . | TRBV19 | . | CASSMAGDLNQPQHF | TGTGCCAGTAGTATGGCAGGGGATCTCAATCAGCCCCAGCATTTT
TRBJ2-1 | 16 | TRBD1 | TRBV19 | . | CASSPSGTGGSYEQFF | TGTGCCAGTAGTCCCTCCGGGACAGGGGGCAGTTATGAGCAGTTCTTC
TRBJ1-4 | 15 | TRBD1 | TRBV5-5 | . | CASSFGQGWNEKLFF | TGTGCCAGCAGCTTCGGACAGGGGTGGAATGAAAAACTGTTTTTT
TRBJ2-7 | 18 | TRBD1 | TRBV28 | large | CASSSWTGDPRSVPGQYF | TGTGCCAGCAGTTCTTGGACAGGGGACCCTCGTTCGGTTCCTGGGCAGTACTTC
TRBJ1-4 | 15 | TRBD1 | TRBV28 | . | CASIPGQGVGEKLFF | TGTGCCAGCATCCCCGGACAGGGGGTGGGGGAAAAACTGTTTTTT
TRBJ1-1 | 16 | . | TRBV6-1 | . | CASSVDSLRGNTEAFF | TGTGCCAGCAGTGTGGACAGCCTCCGAGGGAACACTGAAGCTTTCTTT
TRBJ1-5 | 13 | . | TRBV7-2 | . | CASSLGLDYPQHF | TGTGCCAGCAGCTTAGGCCTGGACTACCCCCAGCATTTT
TRBJ2-1 | 14 | . | TRBV6-5 | . | CASSPGLATHEQFF | TGTGCCAGCAGTCCGGGCCTCGCGACCCATGAGCAGTTCTTC
TRBJ1-2 | 13 | . | TRBV28 | medium-sized | CASSFGRYYGYTF | TGTGCCAGCAGTTTTGGGAGGTACTATGGCTACACCTTC
TRBJ2-1 | 16 | . | TRBV5-1 | . | CASSLAAGLSYNEQFF | TGCGCCAGCAGCTTGGCCGCCGGCCTCTCCTACAATGAGCAGTTCTTC
TRBJ2-4 | 18 | TRBD2 | TRBV6-1 | once | CASSEGPAGGVAKNIQYF | TGTGCCAGCAGTGAAGGGCCAGCGGGGGGTGTCGCCAAAAACATTCAGTACTTC
TRBJ1-1 | 13 | . | TRBV2 | . | CASSGNMNTEAFF | TGTGCCAGCAGCGGGAACATGAACACTGAAGCTTTCTTT
TRBJ1-1 | 14 | . | TRBV4-1 | . | CASSLEAGTAEAFF | TGCGCCAGCAGCCTGGAGGCCGGGACGGCGGAAGCTTTCTTT
TRBJ1-1 | 15 | . | TRBV2 | . | CASSEFREVKAEAFF | TGTGCCAGCAGTGAATTCCGGGAAGTGAAGGCTGAAGCTTTCTTT
TRBJ2-3 | 19 | . | TRBV7-2 | . | CASSPKGHPSPTRRDTQYF | TGTGCCAGCAGCCCCAAGGGGCACCCGAGCCCCACGAGGAGAGATACGCAGTATTTT
TRBJ2-1 | 15 | TRBD2 | TRBV11-2 | once | CASSLASSGRTEQFF | TGTGCCAGCAGCTTAGCCTCTAGCGGGAGGACGGAGCAGTTCTTC
TRBJ2-1 | 16 | TRBD2 | TRBV9 | . | CASSVGGGRSSNEQFF | TGTGCCAGCAGCGTAGGGGGGGGACGGTCGTCCAATGAGCAGTTCTTC
TRBJ2-5 | 13 | . | TRBV28 | . | CASSQYRVDPKYF | TGTGCCAGCAGCCAATACCGTGTGGATCCTAAGTACTTC
TRBJ2-5 | 14 | TRBD1 | TRBV5-3 | . | CASSLAGQVGTQYF | TGTGCCAGCAGCTTGGCAGGACAGGTTGGGACCCAGTACTTC
TRBJ1-2 | 13 | . | TRBV5-6 | few | CASSLVGVGGYTF | TGTGCCAGCAGCTTGGTTGGGGTAGGGGGCTACACCTTC
TRBJ1-2 | 13 | . | TRBV5-4 | . | CASSPRPAYGYTF | TGTGCCAGCAGCCCCAGACCTGCCTATGGCTACACCTTC
TRBJ1-2 | 12 | . | TRBV19 | . | CASRATVYGYTF | TGTGCCAGTAGAGCGACAGTCTATGGCTACACCTTC
TRBJ2-3 | 15 | TRBD1 | TRBV5-1 | . | CASSRTGTSTDTQYF | TGCGCCAGCAGCAGGACAGGTACCAGCACAGATACGCAGTATTTT
TRBJ1-1 | 15 | . | TRBV5-4 | few | CASSLGGGVNTEAFF | TGTGCCAGCAGCTTGGGAGGAGGGGTGAACACTGAAGCTTTCTTT
TRBJ1-5 | 13 | . | TRBV6-5 | . | CASTLRAYQPQHF | TGTGCCAGCACCCTAAGGGCCTATCAGCCCCAGCATTTT
TRBJ2-7 | 15 | . | TRBV30 | . | CAWSALPGRISEQYF | TGTGCCTGGAGTGCACTCCCCGGGAGAATAAGCGAGCAGTACTTC
TRBJ2-2 | 14 | . | TRBV7-9 | . | CASSLAGYTGELFF | TGTGCCAGCAGCTTAGCTGGATACACCGGGGAGCTGTTTTTT
TRBJ2-3 | 11 | . | TRBV20-1 | . | CSARGYGTQYF | TGCAGTGCCCGCGGCTACGGTACGCAGTATTTT
TRBJ2-2 | 15 | . | TRBV7-7 | few | CASSLVSNGNGELFF | TGTGCTAGCAGCTTAGTTTCGAATGGGAACGGGGAGCTGTTTTTT
TRBJ2-2 | 16 | . | TRBV9 | . | CASSAVQGLHTGELFF | TGTGCCAGCAGCGCGGTTCAGGGACTCCACACCGGGGAGCTGTTTTTT
TRBJ2-1 | 16 | TRBD1 | TRBV5-6 | . | CASSFWRTGAYNEQFF | TGTGCCAGCAGCTTCTGGCGGACAGGGGCCTACAATGAGCAGTTCTTC
TRBJ2-7 | 14 | TRBD2 | TRBV5-1 | . | CASSMSGRAAEQYF | TGCGCCAGCAGCATGAGCGGGAGGGCGGCCGAGCAGTACTTC
TRBJ2-3 | 15 | . | TRBV28 | . | CASIPLLSSTDTQYF | TGTGCCAGCATCCCCCTACTTTCTAGCACAGATACGCAGTATTTT
TRBJ2-5 | 16 | TRBD2 | TRBV29-1 | . | CSVDGTSVNYQETQYF | TGCAGCGTTGATGGGACTAGCGTCAATTACCAAGAGACCCAGTACTTC
TRBJ2-1 | 13 | . | TRBV10-2 | few | CASSVTGTREQFF | TGCGCCAGCAGTGTGACGGGGACGCGGGAGCAGTTCTTC